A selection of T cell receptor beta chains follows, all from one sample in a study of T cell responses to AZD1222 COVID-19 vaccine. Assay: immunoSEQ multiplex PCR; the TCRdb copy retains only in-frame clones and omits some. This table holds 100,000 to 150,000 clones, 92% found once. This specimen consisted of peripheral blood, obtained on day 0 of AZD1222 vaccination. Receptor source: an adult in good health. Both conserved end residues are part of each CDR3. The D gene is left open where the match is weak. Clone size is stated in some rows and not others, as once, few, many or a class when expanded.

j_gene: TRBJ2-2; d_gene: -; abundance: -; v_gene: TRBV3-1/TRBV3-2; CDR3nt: TGTGCCAGCAGCCAAGACACCTCCGGGGAGCTGTTTTTT; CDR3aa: CASSQDTSGELFF
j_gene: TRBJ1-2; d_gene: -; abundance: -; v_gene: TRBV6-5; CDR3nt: TGTGCCAGCAGTTACCGAGATCAACAGGCACCCTATGGCTACACCTTC; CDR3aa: CASSYRDQQAPYGYTF
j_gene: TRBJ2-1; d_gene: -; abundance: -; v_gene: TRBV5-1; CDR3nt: TGCGCCAGCAGCATGAGGGGGGGCCAGGGCTACAATGAGCAGTTCTTC; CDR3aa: CASSMRGGQGYNEQFF
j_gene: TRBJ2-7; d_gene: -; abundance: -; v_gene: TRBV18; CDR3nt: TGTGCCAGCTCAGCATCAAACCAGGGGGGCCGCAACGAGCAGTACTTC; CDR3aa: CASSASNQGGRNEQYF
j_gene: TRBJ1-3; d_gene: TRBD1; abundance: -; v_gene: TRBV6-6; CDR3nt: TGTGCCAGCAGTCGACAGGGAGAAAACACCATATATTTT; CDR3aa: CASSRQGENTIYF
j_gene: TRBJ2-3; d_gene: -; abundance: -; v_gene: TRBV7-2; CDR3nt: TGTGCCAGCAGCTCCGCCGGCCCCACAGATACGCAGTATTTT; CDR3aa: CASSSAGPTDTQYF
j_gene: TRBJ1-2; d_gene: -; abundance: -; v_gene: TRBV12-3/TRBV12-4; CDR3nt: TGTGCCAGCAGTCCCTCGTTTGGCTACACCTTC; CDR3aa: CASSPSFGYTF
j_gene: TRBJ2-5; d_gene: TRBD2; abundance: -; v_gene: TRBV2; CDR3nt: TGTGCCAGCAGAATACTAGCGGTCCAAGAGACCCAGTACTTC; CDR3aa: CASRILAVQETQYF
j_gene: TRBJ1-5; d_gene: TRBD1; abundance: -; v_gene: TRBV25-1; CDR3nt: TGTGCCAGCCGAGGGACAGTAGGACAGCCCCAGCATTTT; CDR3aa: CASRGTVGQPQHF
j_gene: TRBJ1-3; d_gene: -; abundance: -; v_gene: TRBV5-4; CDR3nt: TGTGCCAGCAGCTCCACTGGCGGCGGAAACACCATATATTTT; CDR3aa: CASSSTGGGNTIYF
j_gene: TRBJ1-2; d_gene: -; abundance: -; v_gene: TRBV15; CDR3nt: TGTGCCACCAGCAGGACTCCCACTCCCTATGGCTACACCTTC; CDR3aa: CATSRTPTPYGYTF
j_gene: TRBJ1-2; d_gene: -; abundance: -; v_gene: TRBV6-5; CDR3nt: TGTGCCAGCAGACCCCTACAGTGGATTAACTATGGCTACACCTTC; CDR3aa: CASRPLQWINYGYTF
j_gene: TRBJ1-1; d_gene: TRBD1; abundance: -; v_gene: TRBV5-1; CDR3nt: TGCGCCAGCAGCTTGTCCCCCGGACAGGGAATAACTGAAGCTTTCTTT; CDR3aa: CASSLSPGQGITEAFF
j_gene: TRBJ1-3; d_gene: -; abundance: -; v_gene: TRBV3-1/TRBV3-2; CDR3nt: TGTGCCAGCAGCCAAGGAGGGGGTAACGGAAACACCATATATTTT; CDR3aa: CASSQGGGNGNTIYF
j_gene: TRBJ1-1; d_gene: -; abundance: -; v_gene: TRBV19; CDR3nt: TGTGCCAGTAGTAATTGGGGGGGCACTGAAGCTTTCTTT; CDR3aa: CASSNWGGTEAFF
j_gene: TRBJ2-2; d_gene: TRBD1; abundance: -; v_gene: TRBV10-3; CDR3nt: TGTGCCATCAGTGGTGAGAGGGGGCTCGGCGGGGAGCTGTTTTTT; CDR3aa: CAISGERGLGGELFF
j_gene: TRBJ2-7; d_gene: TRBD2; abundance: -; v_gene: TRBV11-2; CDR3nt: TGTGCCAGCAGCCCCGGGCTAGCGGTGTACGAGCAGTACTTC; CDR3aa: CASSPGLAVYEQYF
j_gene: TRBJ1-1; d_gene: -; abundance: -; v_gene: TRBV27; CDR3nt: TGTGCCAGCAGTTTACGGCTGAGGAACTCTGAAGCTTTCTTT; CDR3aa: CASSLRLRNSEAFF
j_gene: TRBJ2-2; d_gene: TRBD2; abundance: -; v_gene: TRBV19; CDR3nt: TGTGCCAGTAGTATCAGACTAGCGGGAGGTGTCGGGGAGCTGTTTTTT; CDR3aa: CASSIRLAGGVGELFF
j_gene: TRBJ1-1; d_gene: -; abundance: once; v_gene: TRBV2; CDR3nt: TGTGCCAGCAGTGTCCAGGGGCTGGGCACTGAAGCTTTCTTT; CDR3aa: CASSVQGLGTEAFF
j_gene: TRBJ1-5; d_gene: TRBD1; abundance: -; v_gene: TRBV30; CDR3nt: TGTGCCTGGGGACAGGGGGGAGGTCAGCCCCAGCATTTT; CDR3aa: CAWGQGGGQPQHF
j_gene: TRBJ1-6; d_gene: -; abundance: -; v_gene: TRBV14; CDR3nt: TGTGCCAGCAGCCACCCGATGGAGTATTCACCCCTCCACTTT; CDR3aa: CASSHPMEYSPLHF
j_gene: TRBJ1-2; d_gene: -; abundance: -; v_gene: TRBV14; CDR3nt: TGTGCCAGCAGCCAAGTGATGGGGGGCTCGGGTGGCTACACCTTC; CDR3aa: CASSQVMGGSGGYTF
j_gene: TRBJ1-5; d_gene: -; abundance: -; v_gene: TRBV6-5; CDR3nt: TGTGCCAGCAGTTACTCTCGGTTTAGTCAGCCCCAGCATTTT; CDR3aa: CASSYSRFSQPQHF
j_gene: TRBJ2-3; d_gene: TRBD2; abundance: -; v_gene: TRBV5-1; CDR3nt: TGCGCCAGCAGCTTGTCGCTAGCGGGGGCAGATACGCAGTATTTT; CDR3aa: CASSLSLAGADTQYF
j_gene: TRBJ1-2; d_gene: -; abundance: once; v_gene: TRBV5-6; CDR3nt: TGTGCCAGCAGCTTGGCAGAAGGAGTCTATGGCTACACCTTC; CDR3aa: CASSLAEGVYGYTF
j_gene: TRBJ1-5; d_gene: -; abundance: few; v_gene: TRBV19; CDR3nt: TGTGCCAGTAGTGGGGCGGTAAGCAATCAGCCCCAGCATTTT; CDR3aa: CASSGAVSNQPQHF
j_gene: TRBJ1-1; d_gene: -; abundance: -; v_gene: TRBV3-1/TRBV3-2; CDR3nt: TGTGCCAGCAGCCCTCGGGGGGGCAGGGTCAGCACTGAAGCTTTCTTT; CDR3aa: CASSPRGGRVSTEAFF
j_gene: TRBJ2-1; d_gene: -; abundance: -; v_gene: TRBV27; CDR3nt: TGTGCCAGCAGTTTATGGGGGGAGAGCTCCTACAATGAGCAGTTCTTC; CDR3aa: CASSLWGESSYNEQFF
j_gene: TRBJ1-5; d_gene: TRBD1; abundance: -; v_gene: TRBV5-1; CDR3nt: TGCGCCAGCAGTGCGGGACAGGGCAATCAGCCCCAGCATTTT; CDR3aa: CASSAGQGNQPQHF
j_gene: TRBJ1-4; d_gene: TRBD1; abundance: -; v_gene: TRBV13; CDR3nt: TGTGCCAGCAGCTTAAACCAGGGGGAGGAAAAACTGTTTTTT; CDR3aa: CASSLNQGEEKLFF
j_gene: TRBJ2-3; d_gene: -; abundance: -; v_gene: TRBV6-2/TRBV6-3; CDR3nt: TGTGCCAGCAGTTACTCAGGAGGCGGGAACACAGATACGCAGTATTTT; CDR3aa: CASSYSGGGNTDTQYF
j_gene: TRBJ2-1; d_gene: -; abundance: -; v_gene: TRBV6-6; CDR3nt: TGTGCCAGCAGTTACCCCTACAATGAGCAGTTCTTC; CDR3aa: CASSYPYNEQFF
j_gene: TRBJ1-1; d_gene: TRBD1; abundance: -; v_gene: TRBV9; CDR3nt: TGTGCCAGCAGCGTAGGGACAGGGGATCCTGAAGCTTTCTTT; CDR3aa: CASSVGTGDPEAFF
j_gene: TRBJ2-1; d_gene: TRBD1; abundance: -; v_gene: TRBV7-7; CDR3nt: TGTGCTAGCAGCTCCACTCCGGGACAGGAGCAGTTCTTC; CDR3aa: CASSSTPGQEQFF
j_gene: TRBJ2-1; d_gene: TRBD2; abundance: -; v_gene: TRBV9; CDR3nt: TGTGCCAGCAGCGTAGACCTAGCGGGAGGGCGGGAGCAGTTCTTC; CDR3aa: CASSVDLAGGREQFF
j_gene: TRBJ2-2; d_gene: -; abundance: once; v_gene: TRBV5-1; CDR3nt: TGCGCCAGCAGCTTTACCCCCGGGGAGCTGTTTTTT; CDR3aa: CASSFTPGELFF
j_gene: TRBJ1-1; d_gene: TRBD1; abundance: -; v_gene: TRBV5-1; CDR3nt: TGCGCCAGCAGCTTGGGGGACAGGGAAAATACTGAAGCTTTCTTT; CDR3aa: CASSLGDRENTEAFF
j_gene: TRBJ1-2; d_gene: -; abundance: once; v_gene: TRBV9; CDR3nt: TGTGCCAGCAGCCCCCCTGCAGGCTATGGCTACACCTTC; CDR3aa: CASSPPAGYGYTF
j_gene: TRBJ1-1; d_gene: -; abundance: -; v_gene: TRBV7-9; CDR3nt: TGTGCCAGCAGGTTACAACAGGGAAACACTGAAGCTTTCTTT; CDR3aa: CASRLQQGNTEAFF
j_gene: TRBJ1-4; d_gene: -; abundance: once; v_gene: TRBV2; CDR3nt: TGTGCCAGCAGTGAGAGGTTGGGCGGGGAAAAACTGTTTTTT; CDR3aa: CASSERLGGEKLFF
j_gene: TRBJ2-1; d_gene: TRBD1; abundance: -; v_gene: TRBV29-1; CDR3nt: TGCAGCGTTGAAGCCGAGGGACAGGACTCCTACAATGAGCAGTTCTTC; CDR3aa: CSVEAEGQDSYNEQFF
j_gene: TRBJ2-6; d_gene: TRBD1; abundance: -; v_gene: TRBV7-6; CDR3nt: TGTGCCAGCAGCGCGCCCGGACAGGGACTCGTTGGGGCTGGGGCCAACGTCCTGACTTTC; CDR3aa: CASSAPGQGLVGAGANVLTF
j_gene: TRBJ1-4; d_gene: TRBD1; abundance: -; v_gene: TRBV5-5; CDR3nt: TGTGCCAGCAGGATTACAGGGGGCCGTGAAAAACTGTTTTTT; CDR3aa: CASRITGGREKLFF
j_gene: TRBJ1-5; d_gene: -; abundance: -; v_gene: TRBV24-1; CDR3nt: TGTGCCACCGGGGCTATCAATCAGCCCCAGCATTTT; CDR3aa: CATGAINQPQHF
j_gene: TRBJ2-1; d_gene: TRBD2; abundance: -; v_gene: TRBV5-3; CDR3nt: TGTGCCAGAAGCTTGGTGGTTGGTCGTGAGCGGGAGTGTTGCAATGAGCAGTTCTTC; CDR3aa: CARSLVVGRERECCNEQFF
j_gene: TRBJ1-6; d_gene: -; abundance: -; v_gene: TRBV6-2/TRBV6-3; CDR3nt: TGTGCCAGCAACCCTCGGGGCGGATATAATTCACCCCTCCACTTT; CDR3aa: CASNPRGGYNSPLHF
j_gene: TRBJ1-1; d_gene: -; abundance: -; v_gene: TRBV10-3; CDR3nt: TGTGCCATCAGTGCGGCAGGGATCACTGAAGCTTTCTTT; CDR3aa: CAISAAGITEAFF
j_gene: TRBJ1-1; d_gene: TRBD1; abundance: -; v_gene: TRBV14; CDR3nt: TGTGCCAGCAGGAAGGGGACAGGGGGGACTGAAGCTTTCTTT; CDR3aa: CASRKGTGGTEAFF
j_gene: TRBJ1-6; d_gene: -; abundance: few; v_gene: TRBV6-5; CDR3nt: TGTGCCAGCACCCGGTTCTATAATTCACCCCTCCACTTT; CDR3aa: CASTRFYNSPLHF
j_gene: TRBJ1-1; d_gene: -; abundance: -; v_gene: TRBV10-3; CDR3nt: TGTGCCATCAGTGAGAAAGTATTTGGGGTTTTGACAGGTGGGAACACTGAAGCTTTCTTT; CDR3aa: CAISEKVFGVLTGGNTEAFF
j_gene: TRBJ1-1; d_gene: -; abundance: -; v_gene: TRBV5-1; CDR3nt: TGCGCCAGCACCCCCACGACCGAGGGGACTGAAGCTTTCTTT; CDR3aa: CASTPTTEGTEAFF
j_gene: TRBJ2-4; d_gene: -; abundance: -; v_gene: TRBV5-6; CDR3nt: TGTGCCAGCACCACATACCGGGCCAAAAACATTCAGTACTTC; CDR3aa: CASTTYRAKNIQYF
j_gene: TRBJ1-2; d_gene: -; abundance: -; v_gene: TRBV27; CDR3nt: TGTGCCAGCACCATAGGGGCCCCCAAGGTTACTAACTATGGCTACACCTTC; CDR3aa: CASTIGAPKVTNYGYTF
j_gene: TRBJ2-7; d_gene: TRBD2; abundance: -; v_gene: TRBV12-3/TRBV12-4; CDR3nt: TGTGCCAGCGGACTAGCGCGGGTCTACGAGCAGTACTTC; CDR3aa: CASGLARVYEQYF
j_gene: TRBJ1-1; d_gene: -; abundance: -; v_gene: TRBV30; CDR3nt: TGTGCCTGGAAAGACAGATCCACCACTGAAGCTTTCTTT; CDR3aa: CAWKDRSTTEAFF
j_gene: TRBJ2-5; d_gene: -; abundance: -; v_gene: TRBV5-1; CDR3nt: TGCGCCAGCAGCTTGGATACGGGCTACGCCCAAGAGACCCAGTACTTC; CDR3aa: CASSLDTGYAQETQYF
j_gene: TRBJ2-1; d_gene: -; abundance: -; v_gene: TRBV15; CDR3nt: TGTGCCACCAGCAGGTCGGGGCCCCGGAATGAGCAGTTCTTC; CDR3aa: CATSRSGPRNEQFF
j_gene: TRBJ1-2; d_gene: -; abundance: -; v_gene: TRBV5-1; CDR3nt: TGCGCCAGCAGCGAGACAGCGCCTAACTATGGCTACACCTTC; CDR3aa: CASSETAPNYGYTF